What follows is one TCR beta chain and its context. Per the germline V gene, CDR1 is SGHVS and CDR2 is FQNEAQ. The CDR3 length is 16 residues. V shed 5 bases and J shed 0 bases, with 14 bases lying between them. The data were taken from a study of Ad26.COV2.S vaccination and SARS-CoV-2 variants. Described treatment: around 19 received Ad26.COV2.S at low or high dose, single or two shots; roughly 5 received placebo; per-sample allocation not given. After the first vaccine or placebo injection, samples were drawn on day 63. Measured with immunoSEQ multiplex PCR; TCRdb has only the in-frame clones, and not every one. The sample lists some 480,000 clones, roughly 85% occurring once.

The V gene is TRBV7-8, the J gene TRBJ1-5, with D uncertain. Sequenced here: peripheral blood, sampled in a trial of Ad26.COV2.S vaccine versus placebo. This clonotype was obtained from a person between 18 and 65 years old who received the Ad26.COV2.S COVID-19 vaccine or a placebo. The chain's CDR3 is CASSPTGAYSNQPQHF. The CDR3 nucleotides read TGTGCCAGCAGCCCAACGGGAGCTTATAGCAATCAGCCCCAGCATTTT. The variable domain in full, completed from reference TRBV7-8 and TRBJ1-5, reads GAGVSQSPRYKVAKRGQDVALRCDPISGHVSLFWYQQALGQGPEFLTYFQNEAQLDKSGLPSDRFFAERPEGSVSTLKIQRTQQEDSAVYLCASSPTGAYSNQPQHFGDGTRLSIL.